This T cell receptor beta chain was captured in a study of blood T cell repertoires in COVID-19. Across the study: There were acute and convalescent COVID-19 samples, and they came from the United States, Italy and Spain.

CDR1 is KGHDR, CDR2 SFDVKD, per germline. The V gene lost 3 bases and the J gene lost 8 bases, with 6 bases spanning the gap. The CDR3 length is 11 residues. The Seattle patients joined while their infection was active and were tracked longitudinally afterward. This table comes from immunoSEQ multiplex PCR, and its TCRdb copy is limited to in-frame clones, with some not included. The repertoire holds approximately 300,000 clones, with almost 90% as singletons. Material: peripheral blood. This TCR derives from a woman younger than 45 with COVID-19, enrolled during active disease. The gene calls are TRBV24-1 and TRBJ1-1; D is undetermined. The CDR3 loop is CATSDEAEAFF. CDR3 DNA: TGTGCCACCAGTGATGAGGCGGAAGCTTTCTTT.